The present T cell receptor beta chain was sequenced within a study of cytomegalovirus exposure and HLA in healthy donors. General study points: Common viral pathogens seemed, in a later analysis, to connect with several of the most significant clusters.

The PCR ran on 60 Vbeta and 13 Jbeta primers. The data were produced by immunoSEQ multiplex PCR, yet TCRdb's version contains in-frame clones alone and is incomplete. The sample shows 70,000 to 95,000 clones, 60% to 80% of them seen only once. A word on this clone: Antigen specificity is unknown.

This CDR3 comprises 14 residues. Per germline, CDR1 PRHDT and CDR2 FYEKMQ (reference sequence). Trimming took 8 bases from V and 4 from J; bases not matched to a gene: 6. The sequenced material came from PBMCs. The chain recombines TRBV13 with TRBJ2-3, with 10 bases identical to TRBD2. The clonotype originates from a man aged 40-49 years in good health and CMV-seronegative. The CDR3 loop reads CASASGGSADTQYF. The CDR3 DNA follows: TGTGCCAGCGCTAGCGGGGGTAGTGCAGATACGCAGTATTTT.